A selection of T cell receptor beta chains follows, all from one sample in a study of blood T cell repertoires in COVID-19. Profiling relied on immunoSEQ multiplex PCR, and the TCRdb table lists in-frame clones only, not all of them. The sample holds about 360,000 clones, around nine tenths seen once. Material: peripheral blood. The receptors originated from a human donor in a cohort sampled during active COVID-19. CDR3s include the opening cysteine and the closing phenylalanine or tryptophan. D genes are given only for firm matches. Size values are once, few and many counts, or a class for expanded clones, and some rows have none.

clone size	V gene	J gene	D gene	CDR3 protein	CDR3 DNA
.	TRBV2	TRBJ2-2	.	CASSIREKLFF	TGTGCCAGCAGTATACGCGAGAAGCTGTTTTTT
once	TRBV3-1/TRBV3-2	TRBJ2-2	TRBD2	CASSQDTGGMFSLGELFF	TGTGCCAGCAGCCAAGATACGGGAGGGATGTTCAGTTTAGGGGAGCTGTTTTTT
.	TRBV5-6	TRBJ2-7	TRBD1	CASSLVDRVYEQYF	TGTGCCAGCAGCTTGGTGGACAGGGTCTACGAGCAGTACTTC
.	TRBV5-4	TRBJ2-3	TRBD2	CASSFWEGRRDTQYF	TGTGCCAGCAGCTTCTGGGAGGGCCGAAGGGATACGCAGTATTTT
.	TRBV5-1	TRBJ1-1	TRBD1	CASSSRGQTYTEAFF	TGCGCCAGCAGCTCCCGGGGACAGACCTACACTGAAGCTTTCTTT
.	TRBV5-1	TRBJ2-5	TRBD1	CASTGQGQETQYF	TGCGCCAGCACTGGACAGGGACAAGAGACCCAGTACTTC
.	TRBV19	TRBJ1-1	.	CASSIEGGDNTEAFF	TGTGCCAGTAGTATCGAGGGAGGGGACAACACTGAAGCTTTCTTT
.	TRBV15	TRBJ1-4	TRBD1	CATSRDRANEKLFF	TGTGCCACCAGCAGGGACAGGGCGAATGAAAAACTGTTTTTT
.	TRBV5-1	TRBJ1-1	.	CASSLATGGVGTEAFF	TGCGCCAGCAGCTTGGCCACCGGGGGGGTAGGCACTGAAGCTTTCTTT
.	TRBV3-1/TRBV3-2	TRBJ2-2	.	CASSEWAGGIGELFF	TGTGCCAGCAGCGAATGGGCAGGGGGGATCGGGGAGCTGTTTTTT
.	TRBV5-1	TRBJ1-1	.	CASSFSLGANTEAFF	TGCGCCAGCAGCTTCTCCCTGGGGGCGAACACTGAAGCTTTCTTT
.	TRBV5-8	TRBJ1-5	TRBD1	CASSLRGHGYQPQHF	TGTGCCAGCAGCTTGAGGGGGCACGGCTATCAGCCCCAGCATTTT
.	TRBV5-6	TRBJ1-3	.	CASSLVGWGQTGNTIYF	TGTGCCAGCAGCTTGGTAGGTTGGGGGCAGACTGGAAACACCATATATTTT
.	TRBV2	TRBJ2-3	TRBD2	CASSARGGSDTQYF	TGTGCCAGCAGTGCCCGGGGGGGATCAGATACGCAGTATTTT
.	TRBV3-1/TRBV3-2	TRBJ2-4	.	CASSANSVQYF	TGTGCCAGCAGCGCCAATTCAGTTCAGTACTTC
few	TRBV2	TRBJ2-5	.	CASSGPGLYKETQYF	TGTGCCAGCAGTGGTCCGGGACTCTATAAAGAGACCCAGTACTTC
.	TRBV19	TRBJ1-6	.	CASSSGEYENSPLHF	TGTGCCAGTAGTTCCGGGGAATATGAAAATTCACCCCTCCACTTT
.	TRBV25-1	TRBJ2-2	TRBD1	CASSEEQGVSTGELFF	TGTGCCAGCAGTGAAGAACAGGGGGTGAGCACCGGGGAGCTGTTTTTT
.	TRBV5-1	TRBJ2-3	.	CASSRSGLAVEGPDTQYF	TGCGCCAGCAGCCGATCTGGATTAGCGGTGGAGGGCCCAGATACGCAGTATTTT
.	TRBV6-5	TRBJ2-3	TRBD2	CASSSPGSGSTDTQYF	TGTGCCAGCAGTTCCCCGGGTAGCGGGAGCACAGATACGCAGTATTTT
once	TRBV10-3	TRBJ2-1	TRBD2	CAISGGGGWEQFF	TGTGCCATCAGTGGGGGGGGTGGATGGGAGCAGTTCTTC
.	TRBV7-9	TRBJ2-5	.	CASSLIPGEDGHETQYF	TGTGCCAGCAGCTTAATTCCGGGGGAAGATGGACACGAGACCCAGTACTTC
.	TRBV18	TRBJ2-7	TRBD2	CASSPLAGASYEQYF	TGTGCCAGCTCACCACTAGCGGGGGCCTCCTACGAGCAGTACTTC
.	TRBV5-1	TRBJ1-1	.	CASSLGVDYDRQLVF	TGCGCCAGCAGCTTAGGGGTGGACTATGACAGACAGCTCGTCTTT
.	TRBV2	TRBJ1-4	TRBD1	CASSGGQGNEKLFF	TGTGCCAGCAGTGGGGGACAGGGTAATGAAAAACTGTTTTTT
.	TRBV7-3	TRBJ2-7	.	CASSLTPGSYEQYF	TGTGCCAGCAGCTTAACTCCAGGATCATACGAGCAGTACTTC